Detailed here is one T cell receptor (beta chain). What it recognizes is unknown. The data belong to a study of lymphopenia after photon versus proton radiotherapy. CDR3 length equals 14 residues. Trimming shortened V by 1 base and J by 4 bases, and 11 bases separated the two germline ends. Germline values: CDR1 SGHDT, CDR2 YYEEEE. Using immunoSEQ multiplex PCR, the repertoire was profiled, and TCRdb retains in-frame clones only, with some absent. Of tens of thousands of clones in the sample, 83% were seen once. Regarding the study as a whole: Under photons, naive T cells and diversity fell while effector/memory populations rose. After lymphocyte nadir, photon-treated repertoires showed oligoclonal expansion, especially CD8+ Temra. Larger post-nadir TCR diversity loss correlated inversely with survival in deceased patients.

The TCR sequence derives from a man aged 55-75 years with pancreatic cancer. Sequenced material: peripheral blood, taken from a patient treated with proton-based radiotherapy. The gene calls are TRBV5-6 and TRBJ1-1, with a possible D match to TRBD1 (5 bases). CDR3 nucleotides: TGTGCCAGCAGCTTGATTGCGAGGGGCACTGAAGCTTTCTTT. Translating it yields CASSLIARGTEAFF.